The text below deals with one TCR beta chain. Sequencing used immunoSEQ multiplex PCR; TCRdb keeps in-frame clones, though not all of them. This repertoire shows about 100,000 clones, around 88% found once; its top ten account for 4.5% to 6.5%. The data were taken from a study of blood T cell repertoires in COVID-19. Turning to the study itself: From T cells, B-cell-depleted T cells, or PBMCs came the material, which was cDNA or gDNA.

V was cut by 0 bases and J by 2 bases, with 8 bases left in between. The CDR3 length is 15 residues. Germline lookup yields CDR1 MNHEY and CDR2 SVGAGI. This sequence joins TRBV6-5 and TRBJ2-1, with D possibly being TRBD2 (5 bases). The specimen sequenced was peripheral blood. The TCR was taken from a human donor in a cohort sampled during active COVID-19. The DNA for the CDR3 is TGTGCCAGCAGTTACTCAGGCGGGCCCTACAATGAGCAGTTCTTC. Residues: CASSYSGGPYNEQFF.